This T cell receptor (beta chain) was identified in a study of T-cell memory formation after mild COVID-19. Across the study: TCR clusters largely stayed donor specific.

Germline V gene lookup returns CDR1 SGHVS and CDR2 FQNEAQ. The CDR3 consists of 11 residues. V lost 5 bases and J lost 7, with 8 bases in between. MiXCR, applied by TCRdb to the 5' RACE reads, yields one record per CDR3 protein. The sample yields 45,000 or so distinct CDR3 sequences, less than 8% seen once. In this sample, this clonotype turned up a few times. V and J are TRBV7-8 and TRBJ1-1; D unresolved. The specimen sequenced was PBMCs or a T cell subset sorted from them (not recorded which). The receptor was isolated from an adult who had mild COVID-19 (a few samples of this study predate the infection). Cell type and time point are not known. The DNA for the CDR3 is TGTGCCAGCAGCCTCGCGGGTGAAGCTTTCTTT. Translation gives CASSLAGEAFF. The variable domain in full, with the rest retrieved from reference TRBV7-8 and TRBJ1-1, is GAGVSQSPRYKVAKRGQDVALRCDPISGHVSLFWYQQALGQGPEFLTYFQNEAQLDKSGLPSDRFFAERPEGSVSTLKIQRTQQEDSAVYLCASSLAGEAFFGQGTRLTVV.